Listed here is a single T cell receptor (beta chain). The antigen is not known. The sample originates from a study of immune evolution from preneoplasia to lung adenocarcinoma. Study context: HLA loss of heterozygosity: 6% to 7.5% AIS, 15% MIA, roughly 30% ADC, none AAH.

TCRdb's copy holds only in-frame clones and misses some; the assay was immunoSEQ multiplex PCR. The sample records 25,000 to 30,000 clones, approximately 69% being singletons. The CDR3 loop spans 19 amino acids. The germline gives CDR1 LGHNT, CDR2 FRNRAP. The V gene end was trimmed by 4 bases and the J gene end by 5 bases; junction bases not matched to a gene: 14. Study-wide results and limits: Top clone share appeared to fall from AAH through AIS, MIA, adenocarcinoma.

Between the mid-2010s and the late 2010s, patients underwent resection in Japan or China. The sequenced material came from FFPE invasive lung adenocarcinoma tissue. The TCR was taken from a person aged 55 to 75 with invasive lung adenocarcinoma. Some clones in this sample may be carry-over from other donors' samples. The gene calls are TRBV12-5 and TRBJ2-2; 12 bases match TRBD2. Here the CDR3 DNA reads TGTGCTAGTGGTTCCCGCCCGTATCAACTAGCGGGAGGTACCGGGGAGCTGTTTTTT. Its protein is CASGSRPYQLAGGTGELFF.